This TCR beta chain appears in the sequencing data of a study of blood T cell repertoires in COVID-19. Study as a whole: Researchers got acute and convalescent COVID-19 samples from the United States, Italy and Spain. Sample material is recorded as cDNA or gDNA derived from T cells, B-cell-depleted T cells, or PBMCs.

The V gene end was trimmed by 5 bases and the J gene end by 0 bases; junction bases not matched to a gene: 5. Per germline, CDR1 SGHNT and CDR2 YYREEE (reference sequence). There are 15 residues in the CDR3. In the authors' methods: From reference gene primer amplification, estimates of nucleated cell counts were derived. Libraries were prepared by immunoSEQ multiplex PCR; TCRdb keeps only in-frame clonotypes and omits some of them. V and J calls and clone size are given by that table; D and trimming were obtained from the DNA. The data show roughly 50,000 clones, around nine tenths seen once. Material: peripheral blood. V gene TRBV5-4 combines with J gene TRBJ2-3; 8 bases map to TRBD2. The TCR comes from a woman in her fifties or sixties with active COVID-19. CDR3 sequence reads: CASRFGLASTDTQYF. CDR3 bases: TGTGCCAGCAGATTCGGACTAGCCAGCACAGATACGCAGTATTTT.